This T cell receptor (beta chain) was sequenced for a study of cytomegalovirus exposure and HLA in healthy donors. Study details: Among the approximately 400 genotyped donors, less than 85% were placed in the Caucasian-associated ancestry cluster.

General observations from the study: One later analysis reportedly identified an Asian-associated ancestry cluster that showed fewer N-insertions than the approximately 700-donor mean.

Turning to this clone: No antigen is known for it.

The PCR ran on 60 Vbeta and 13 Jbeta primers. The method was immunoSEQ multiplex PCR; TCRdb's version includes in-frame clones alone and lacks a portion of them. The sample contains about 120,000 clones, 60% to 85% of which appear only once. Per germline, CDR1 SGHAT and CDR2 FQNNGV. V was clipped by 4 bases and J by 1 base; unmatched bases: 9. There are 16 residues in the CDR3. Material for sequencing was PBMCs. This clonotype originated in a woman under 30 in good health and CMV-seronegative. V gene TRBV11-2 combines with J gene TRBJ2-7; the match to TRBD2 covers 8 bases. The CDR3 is CASSSPGRGASYEQYF. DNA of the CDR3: TGTGCCAGCAGCTCCCCCGGGAGGGGGGCATCCTACGAGCAGTACTTC.